Sequencing of this T cell receptor (beta chain) was carried out in a study of blood T cells in healthy people across ages. This clonotype was observed a handful of times. Germline V gives CDR1 SGHRS, CDR2 YFSETQ. CDR3 length equals 15 residues. V shed 0 bases and J shed 5 bases, with 12 bases lying between them. A J-beta primer mix and a sample-barcoded 5' primer were used in a second PCR of about 6 to 12 cycles. TCRdb re-analysed the 5' RACE reads in MiXCR, keeping a single row per CDR3 protein. The table records hundreds of thousands of distinct CDR3 sequences, under 55% of them present only once. The rearrangement links TRBV5-1 to TRBJ2-4, with D possibly TRBD1 on 6 matching bases. This clonotype originated in a man aged 60 to 75 in good health. The sequenced sample was blood. For the CDR3, the DNA is TGCGCCAGCAGCTTGGCAGGGGTTGGGGAAAACATTCAGTACTTC. This codes for CASSLAGVGENIQYF. Variable domain in full (rest from reference TRBV5-1 and TRBJ2-4): KAGVTQTPRYLIKTRGQQVTLSCSPISGHRSVSWYQQTPGQGLQFLFEYFSETQRNKGNFPGRFSGRQFSNSRSEMNVSTLELGDSALYLCASSLAGVGENIQYFGAGTRLSVL.